Following are 25 T cell receptor beta chains from one sample sequenced in a study of beta chain features in type 1 diabetes. Every bit of the isolated RNA underwent reverse transcription, so sequencing read expressed TCRB transcripts. Clones were sequenced by immunoSEQ multiplex PCR, and TCRdb holds only the in-frame ones, with some missing. This table has about 140,000 clones, roughly 9.7% appearing once. Sequencing was carried out using central memory CD4+ T cells from blood. These TCRs come from a woman aged 40-49 years in good health.

This clone was observed a few times. The rearrangement uses TRBV10-3 and TRBJ2-2, with D possibly TRBD2 on 7 matching bases. V was trimmed by 6 bases and J by 5 bases, leaving 22 bases between them. Germline V lookup: CDR1 ENHRY, CDR2 SYGVKD. The CDR3 totals 17 residues. The CDR3 DNA is TGTGCCATCAGCGACTGGGGGGGGGCCCCGCGGACCGGGGAGCTGTTTTTT. It specifies CAISDWGGAPRTGELFF.

The chain employs TRBV5-1 and TRBJ1-5, with TRBD1 matching over 8 bases. J lost 3 bases, V lost 4 bases, and 6 bases had no gene match. CDR3 length: 15 residues. CDR1 SGHRS and CDR2 YFSETQ come from the germline V gene. The CDR3 is CASSPGGVNNQPQHF. The CDR3 coding sequence is TGCGCCAGCAGCCCAGGGGGCGTGAACAATCAGCCCCAGCATTTT.

V is TRBV2 and J is TRBJ2-7, with D tentatively TRBD1 (6 bases). The CDR3 is 12 amino acids. Germline V CDR1 and CDR2: SNHLY, FYNNEI. V lost 4 bases, J lost 3 bases, and 7 bases lay in between. CDR3: CASSVQGYEQYF. In DNA, the CDR3 is TGTGCCAGCAGTGTACAGGGCTACGAGCAGTACTTC.

V is TRBV2 and J is TRBJ1-5; 9 nucleotides agree with TRBD1. The CDR3 sequence is 15 residues long. With V trimmed by 7 bases and J by 2 bases, 6 bases remained unmatched. Germline CDR1 SNHLY, CDR2 FYNNEI. CDR3 loop: CASTRGQGGNQPQHF. CDR3 DNA sequence: TGTGCCAGCACTCGGGGACAGGGTGGCAATCAGCCCCAGCATTTT.

This clone was seen a few times. The gene calls are TRBV5-6 and TRBJ1-2, with TRBD1 matching 9 bases. This CDR3 comprises 15 residues. From germline, CDR1 is SGHDT and CDR2 YYEEEE. The V and J ends lost 8 bases and 4 bases, in that order; junction bases with no gene match: 12. The CDR3 protein is CARNRGPENPYGYTF. The CDR3 coding sequence is TGTGCCAGGAACAGGGGGCCCGAGAACCCCTATGGCTACACCTTC.

The genes are TRBV11-1 and TRBJ2-1, with 16 bases matching TRBD2. The J segment lost 10 bases and the V segment lost 8 bases, leaving 14 bases of the junction unmatched. This CDR3 contains 17 residues. In germline, CDR1 is SGHAT, CDR2 FQDESV (reference sequence). DNA for the CDR3: TGTGCCAGCTCGCGGGGACTAGCGGGGGGGAGCCCTGGGGAGCAGTTCTTC. Amino acids: CASSRGLAGGSPGEQFF.

The rearrangement uses TRBV27 and TRBJ1-5; D is undetermined. V was clipped by 3 bases and J by 0 bases, with 9 bases between them. This CDR3 contains 15 residues. Germline V lookup: CDR1 MNHEY, CDR2 SMNVEV (reference sequence). In DNA, the CDR3 is TGTGCCAGCAGTTTCTTCGGGGATAGCAATCAGCCCCAGCATTTT. Protein: CASSFFGDSNQPQHF.

In this sample, this clone turned up many times. This chain uses TRBV11-2 with TRBJ2-5; 8 bases fit TRBD2. Unmatched junction bases numbered 4, after V lost 0 bases and J lost 7 bases. Per the germline V gene, CDR1 is SGHAT and CDR2 is FQNNGV. The CDR3 length is 14 residues. CDR3 loop: CASSLEAGARTQYF. As DNA, the CDR3 is TGTGCCAGCAGCTTAGAAGCGGGAGCCAGGACCCAGTACTTC.

The gene calls are TRBV6-5 and TRBJ2-7; unclear D gene. The germline V and J ends were trimmed by 0 bases and 0 bases, with 12 bases remaining between them. The CDR3 length is 16 residues. The germline V gene has CDR1 MNHEY and CDR2 SVGAGI. CDR3 bases: TGTGCCAGCAGTTACTCGTTGCAGGATAGCTCCTACGAGCAGTACTTC. Protein: CASSYSLQDSSYEQYF.

The CDR3 reads CASPSGGAVGGTDTQYF. The DNA of the CDR3 is TGTGCCAGCCCCAGCGGGGGGGCCGTTGGCGGCACAGATACGCAGTATTTT. J is TRBJ2-3 and V is TRBV2; 10 bases are a match to TRBD2. The CDR3 is made up of 17 amino acids. The V gene's germline CDR1 is SNHLY and CDR2 FYNNEI. Trimming took 8 bases from V and 1 from J; bases not matched to a gene: 12.

This clone was found a few times. This chain links TRBV19 with TRBJ1-1; possibly TRBD1 for D (6 bases). Trimming cost V 9 bases and J 4 bases, with 9 bases left between them. Germline CDR1 is LNHDA and CDR2 is SQIVND (reference sequence). The CDR3 runs 11 residues. The chain's CDR3 is CASTRGTEAFF. The CDR3 DNA reads as TGTGCCAGCACCAGGGGCACTGAAGCTTTCTTT.

The rearrangement links TRBV7-2 to TRBJ1-3, with D hard to call. Germline V gene sequence: CDR1 SGHTA, CDR2 FQGNSA. The CDR3 spans 16 residues. Trimming removed 0 bases at V and 9 bases at J, with 18 bases between. The CDR3 spells CASSLAAFPNPTTIYF. CDR3 DNA sequence: TGTGCCAGCAGCTTAGCTGCGTTCCCTAATCCCACCACCATATATTTT.

The sample holds a few counts of this clone. CDR3 sequence: CAAQGARGAGELFF. As DNA, the CDR3 is TGTGCGGCTCAGGGGGCGCGGGGCGCCGGGGAGCTGTTTTTT. The chain uses TRBV6-1 and TRBJ2-2, with TRBD1 identical over 8 bases. This CDR3 is built from 14 residues. Germline V CDR1 and CDR2: MNHNS, SASEGT.

The genes are TRBV5-1 and TRBJ2-1, with 9 bases identical to TRBD2. This CDR3 contains 15 residues. Looked up from germline, CDR1 is SGHRS and CDR2 is YFSETQ. V was clipped by 3 bases and J by 5 bases; unmatched bases: 6. The CDR3 loop is CASSWSGGLNNEQFF. Here the CDR3 DNA reads TGCGCCAGCAGCTGGAGCGGGGGGCTGAACAATGAGCAGTTCTTC.

The chain combines TRBV7-2 with TRBJ2-5, with TRBD2 matching over 7 bases. Germline lookup yields CDR1 SGHTA and CDR2 FQGNSA. There are 13 residues in the CDR3. After removal of 6 bases from V and 5 bases from J, the junction contained 6 bases not matched to a gene. CDR3 nucleotides: TGTGCCAGCAGACCTTGGGAGGGCGAGACCCAGTACTTC. Residues: CASRPWEGETQYF.

The V call is TRBV4-1, the J call TRBJ1-1; TRBD1 might be the D (5 bases). The germline V and J ends were trimmed by 6 bases and 1 base, with 12 bases remaining between them. The CDR3 loop spans 14 amino acids. Germline assignment: CDR1 MGHRA and CDR2 YSYEKL. CDR3: CASRGPVRNTEAFF. CDR3 DNA: TGCGCCAGCAGGGGGCCGGTTAGGAACACTGAAGCTTTCTTT.

The chain recombines TRBV7-9 with TRBJ2-2, with TRBD1 matching over 10 bases. V trimming: 5 bases; J trimming: 5 bases; junction bases outside the gene matches: 5. Germline CDR1 is SEHNR and CDR2 is FQNEAQ (reference sequence). The CDR3 spans 15 residues. The CDR3 DNA is TGTGCCAGCAGCCCGACAGGGGGCTGGACCGGGGAGCTGTTTTTT. It translates to CASSPTGGWTGELFF. The complete variable domain, with remaining parts taken from reference TRBV7-9 and TRBJ2-2, reads DTGVSQNPRHKITKRGQNVTFRCDPISEHNRLYWYRQTLGQGPEFLTYFQNEAQLEKSRLLSDRFSAERPKGSFSTLEIQRTEQGDSAMYLCASSPTGGWTGELFFGEGSRLTVL.

This clone was seen only a few times. This chain uses TRBV5-6 with TRBJ2-5, with TRBD2 matching over 8 bases. Germline CDR1 SGHDT, CDR2 YYEEEE. The trim removed 1 base at V and 7 bases at J, leaving 12 bases unmatched. The CDR3 spans 16 residues. Here the CDR3 DNA reads TGTGCCAGCAGCTTGAAGACAGCGGGGGCAACCTGGACCCAGTACTTC. Its protein product is CASSLKTAGATWTQYF.

Turning to this clone: Additional DNA sequences in this sample encode the identical CDR3. This chain joins TRBV7-9 and TRBJ1-2; 10 nucleotides line up with TRBD1. This CDR3 has 14 amino acids. Germline CDR1 and CDR2: SEHNR and FQNEAQ (reference sequence). The V and J ends lost 3 bases and 2 bases, in that order; junction bases with no gene match: 0. CDR3 nucleotide sequence: TGTGCCAGCAGCTTGGGACAGGGGAACTATGGCTACACCTTC. Translated, it gives CASSLGQGNYGYTF.

This sequence joins TRBV4-3 and TRBJ2-7; 10 nucleotides line up with TRBD1. This CDR3 spans 16 amino acids. Per germline, CDR1 LGHNA and CDR2 YSLEER. V gave up 1 base and J gave up 6 bases; unmatched junction bases: 9. DNA for the CDR3: TGCGCCAGCAGCCAAGGTGGCGGGACAGGGGCTCTCGAGCAGTACTTC. Protein sequence: CASSQGGGTGALEQYF.

CDR3 coding DNA: TGTGCCAGCAGCTTAGCCCCACAGGGGATGAGCGGCTACACCTTC. Its translation is CASSLAPQGMSGYTF. The V call is TRBV7-8, the J call TRBJ1-2, with 7 bases matching TRBD1. CDR3 length equals 15 residues. The V gene end was trimmed by 0 bases and the J gene end by 8 bases; junction bases not matched to a gene: 9. Germline CDR1 and CDR2: SGHVS and FQNEAQ.

The chain is built from TRBV5-4 and TRBJ1-2; 9 nucleotides align to TRBD1. The V gene's germline CDR1 is SGHNT and CDR2 YYREEE (reference sequence). This CDR3 region has 15 residues. Trimming cost V 4 bases and J 4 bases; bases outside gene matches: 8. In DNA form, the CDR3 reads TGTGCCAGCAGCGGAGGGGGGACAGGGATCTATGGCTACACCTTC. Translating gives CASSGGGTGIYGYTF.

This clone was recorded at least ten times. The chain has TRBV5-4 and TRBJ1-2; 9 nucleotides match TRBD1. Germline V gene lookup returns CDR1 SGHNT and CDR2 YYREEE (reference sequence). The CDR3 contains 13 residues. Trimming removed 3 bases from V and 4 bases from J; junction bases left unmatched: 1. CDR3 nucleotides: TGTGCCAGCAGCTGGACAGGGGTCTATGGCTACACCTTC. Translated: CASSWTGVYGYTF.

This clone showed up just a few times. This chain connects TRBV5-1 to TRBJ2-1; 8 bases agree with TRBD1. From germline, CDR1 is SGHRS and CDR2 YFSETQ. V shed 3 bases, J shed 15 bases, and the junction held 11 bases outside the gene matches. This CDR3 spans 13 amino acids. CDR3 in amino acids: CASSYPGGADRFF. CDR3 sequence (DNA): TGCGCCAGCAGCTACCCAGGGGGCGCGGATAGGTTCTTC.

Only a few counts were recorded for this clone. The genes are TRBV7-2 and TRBJ1-6; D not certain. Germline V lookup: CDR1 SGHTA, CDR2 FQGNSA. This CDR3 region has 15 residues. Trimming took off 1 base at V and 4 bases at J, with 8 bases between the two ends. This CDR3 is CASSLVRDYNSPLHF. DNA of the CDR3: TGTGCCAGCAGCTTAGTTAGAGATTATAATTCACCCCTCCACTTT.